The subject of this entry is one TCR beta chain. Its specificity is not known. The data originate from a study of vaccination and CD4 T cells after COVID-19. Study at large: Post-vaccination specimens were collected at a median of 72 days following dose two (range 14 to 241). Controls had a CEFX pool, an HIV-1 Nef pool, or no peptide added.

The treatment is: approximately nine-day PBMC culture with coronavirus spike peptide pools or control peptides (ViraFEST assay). The germline gives CDR1 SGHNT, CDR2 YYREEE (reference sequence). V was trimmed by 4 bases and J by 7 bases, leaving 14 bases between them. The CDR3 spans 13 residues. Points from the study as a whole: The study examined relatively few convalescent patients and included no early post-infection timepoints.

Cultured CD4+ T cell DNA underwent sequencing with the Oncomine TCR Beta short-read assay. TCRdb called the PCR reads again in MiXCR, with one record for every CDR3 protein. This table has more than 15,000 distinct CDR3 sequences, around 46% appearing once. The sequence was collected from a human donor who had recovered from COVID-19. The specimen comprised CD4+ T cells from blood, cultured in vitro, sampled before SARS-CoV-2 vaccination. The chain couples TRBV5-4 to TRBJ1-1, with D hard to call. The CDR3 loop is CASSPEATLEAFF. The CDR3 DNA follows: TGTGCCAGCAGCCCAGAAGCGACCCTTGAAGCTTTCTTT.